These 31 T cell receptor beta chains were sequenced from one sample in a study of early T cells in non-severe SARS-CoV-2 infection (dated by TCRdb to the early 2020s). Library prep was done by 5' RACE. The instrument given in TCRdb is NextSeq 500. Starting from the raw public reads, TCRdb applied fastp trimming at Q25, assembled clones with MiXCR and retained in-frame beta chains. Entries are consolidated by CDR3 protein sequence, retaining the most common genes and DNA. For this sample the table gives tens of thousands of distinct CDR3 sequences, of which 11% to 15% were detected only once. The ten top clones hold roughly 6.5% of the sample. Sequencing was done on a sample of whole blood. The source is an adult who was a healthcare worker with PCR-confirmed SARS-CoV-2 infection or an uninfected control (not recorded which).

The table lists this clonotype with a few counts. This rearrangement joins TRBV9 to TRBJ2-7; no clear D. CDR3 length: 14 amino acids. V was shortened by 0 bases and J by 3 bases, with 10 bases between the two germline ends. The germline V gene encodes CDR1 SGDLS and CDR2 YYNGEE. The CDR3, as DNA: TGTGCCAGCAGCGTAGGGTATACAATCTACGAGCAGTACTTC. Its translation: CASSVGYTIYEQYF.

This clonotype has more than one count but fewer than ten. The gene calls are TRBV29-1 and TRBJ2-3; D not certain. Germline assignment: CDR1 SQVTM and CDR2 ANQGSEA. V lost 1 base and J lost 0, with 8 bases in between. The CDR3 runs 14 residues. The CDR3 sequence is CSVEGGRSTDTQYF. CDR3 in DNA: TGCAGCGTTGAAGGCGGCAGGAGCACAGATACGCAGTATTTT.

Comment on this clonotype: A much larger clonotype is one base distant, so this may be a read error. The J gene is TRBJ2-7, the V gene TRBV9; D remains unclear. CDR1 is SGDLS and CDR2 is YYNGEE in the germline V gene. There are 12 residues in the CDR3. In nucleotides, the CDR3 is TGTGCCAGAAGCGTAGATGATGACGAGCAGTACTTC. It encodes CARSVDDDEQYF. Drawing the rest from reference TRBV9 and TRBJ2-7, the complete variable domain is DSGVTQTPKHLITATGQRVTLRCSPRSGDLSVYWYQQSLDQGLQFLIQYYNGEERAKGNILERFSAQQFPDLHSELNLSSLELGDSALYFCARSVDDDEQYFGPGTRLTVT.

This clonotype was seen repeatedly, ten times or more. The chain combines TRBV4-3 with TRBJ2-3, with 12 bases identical to TRBD2. The CDR3 is made up of 15 amino acids. V lost 4 bases to trimming and J lost 1 base; unmatched junction nucleotides: 0. CDR1 and CDR2 from the germline V gene are LGHNA and YSLEER. The CDR3 DNA reads as TGCGCCAGCAGCCGGACTAGCGGGGGCACAGATACGCAGTATTTT. Translation: CASSRTSGGTDTQYF.

The rearrangement joins TRBV6-5 to TRBJ2-1; 7 positions agree with TRBD2. Germline values: CDR1 MNHEY, CDR2 SVGAGI. This CDR3 spans 17 amino acids. Trimming cost V 4 bases and J 3 bases; bases outside gene matches: 12. This CDR3 reads CASSSSSSGVLYNEQFF. The DNA of the CDR3 is TGTGCCAGCAGTTCGTCCTCCAGCGGGGTGCTCTACAATGAGCAGTTCTTC.

This clonotype was detected ten times or more. The chain uses TRBV20-1 and TRBJ2-1; 7 bases map to TRBD2. Germline V CDR1 and CDR2: DFQATT, SNEGSKA (reference sequence). This CDR3 is built from 14 residues. The V gene end was trimmed by 6 bases and the J gene end by 2 bases; junction bases not matched to a gene: 7. This CDR3 reads CSARREAPYNEQFF. The DNA of the CDR3 is TGCAGTGCCCGACGGGAGGCCCCCTACAATGAGCAGTTCTTC.

The sample holds a few counts of this clonotype. Written as DNA, the CDR3 is TGCAGTGCTAGAGGAGAACGGGGGCCCTACAATGAGCAGTTCTTC. The encoded protein is CSARGERGPYNEQFF. The gene calls are TRBV20-1 and TRBJ2-1; D may match TRBD1 or TRBD2 (6 bases each). The CDR3 covers 15 residues. Germline values: CDR1 DFQATT, CDR2 SNEGSKA (reference sequence). V was trimmed by 1 base and J by 2 bases, leaving 12 bases between them.

This chain joins TRBV20-1 and TRBJ2-3, with 10 bases matching TRBD2. The V gene's germline CDR1 is DFQATT and CDR2 SNEGSKA (reference sequence). V lost 5 bases, J lost 1 base, and 3 bases stayed unmatched. The CDR3 is made up of 14 amino acids. The CDR3 sequence is CSAPLAGGTDTQYF. The CDR3 bases are TGCAGTGCTCCTCTAGCGGGAGGCACAGATACGCAGTATTTT.

The chain recombines TRBV7-2 with TRBJ1-5, with D uncertain. Germline V gives CDR1 SGHTA, CDR2 FQGNSA. This CDR3 is built from 15 residues. Trimming stripped 1 base from V and 0 bases from J, with 7 bases between. DNA of the CDR3: TGTGCCAGCAGCTTAGTTGGGTATAGCAATCAGCCCCAGCATTTT. Translation: CASSLVGYSNQPQHF.

The rearrangement links TRBV28 to TRBJ2-1; 8 bases align to TRBD2. The CDR3 has 19 residues. Looked up from germline, CDR1 is MDHEN and CDR2 is SYDVKM. V was pared by 5 bases and J by 4 bases, with 19 bases of the junction left unmatched. In nucleotides, the CDR3 is TGTGCCAGCAGTCCCTTCGAGCGTCTTATAGCGGGGAAATACAATGAGCAGTTCTTC. Amino acid sequence: CASSPFERLIAGKYNEQFF.

This clonotype showed up many times. J is TRBJ1-1 and V is TRBV10-3; D remains unclear. Germline V CDR1 and CDR2: ENHRY, SYGVKD. The CDR3 spans 13 residues. The V and J ends lost 3 bases and 2 bases respectively, with 7 bases between them. This CDR3 reads CAISDLTNTEAFF. The CDR3 bases are TGTGCCATCAGTGATTTAACTAACACTGAAGCTTTCTTT.

The J gene is TRBJ2-6, the V gene TRBV11-2, with D unclear. The V end lost 0 bases, the J end lost 0 bases, and 3 bases lay between the germline ends. This CDR3 region has 15 residues. The germline CDR1 and CDR2 sequences are SGHAT and FQNNGV. The CDR3 here is CASSLEHSGANVLTF. DNA for the CDR3: TGTGCCAGCAGCTTAGAACACTCTGGGGCCAACGTCCTGACTTTC. Full variable domain (outside the CDR3, taken from reference TRBV11-2 and TRBJ2-6): EAGVAQSPRYKIIEKRQSVAFWCNPISGHATLYWYQQILGQGPKLLIQFQNNGVVDDSQLPKDRFSAERLKGVDSTLKIQPAKLEDSAVYLCASSLEHSGANVLTFGAGSRLTVL.

The rearrangement links TRBV5-1 to TRBJ2-2, with a possible D match to TRBD2 (6 bases). Trimming took 4 bases from V and 4 from J, leaving 11 bases between them. CDR1 and CDR2 (germline): SGHRS, YFSETQ. CDR3 length: 14 amino acids. The CDR3 nucleotides read TGCGCCAGCAGCCCTTACGGGGGCACCGGGGAGCTGTTTTTT. It is translated as CASSPYGGTGELFF.

This clonotype showed up many times. CDR3 region: CAISSGTENSPLHF. The CDR3 DNA reads as TGTGCCATCAGTTCCGGGACAGAGAATTCACCCCTCCACTTT. The V gene is TRBV10-3, the J gene TRBJ1-6; 7 nucleotides match TRBD1. The germline V gene encodes CDR1 ENHRY and CDR2 SYGVKD. The V gene end was trimmed by 5 bases and the J gene end by 7 bases; junction bases not matched to a gene: 5. The CDR3 length is 14 residues.

For this clonotype: The germline gene is not matched at one end of the junction; a read error may be the cause. The CDR3 sequence: CASILGDRNTEAFF. CDR3 bases: TGTGCCAGCATCTTAGGGGATAGGAACACTGAAGCTTTCTTT. The V gene is TRBV7-9, the J gene TRBJ1-1, with a weak D call TRBD1 (5 bases). CDR1 is SEHNR and CDR2 is FQNEAQ in the germline V gene (reference sequence). The CDR3 runs 14 residues.

There are a few counts of this clonotype. V usage is TRBV6-2 or TRBV6-3 and J usage is TRBJ2-1; TRBD2 agrees at 15 bases. CDR1 MNHEY and CDR2 SVGEGT come from the germline V gene. V dropped 2 bases and J dropped 5; count of bases not matched to a gene: 13. This CDR3 has 20 amino acids. The CDR3 is CASSYPRRTSGGAVDNEQFF. The CDR3 DNA follows: TGTGCCAGCAGTTACCCACGGCGGACTAGCGGGGGGGCCGTGGACAATGAGCAGTTCTTC.

This clonotype has just a few counts. The rearrangement links TRBV18 to TRBJ1-2; possible D gene TRBD1, 5 bases. Trimming took 3 bases from V and 0 from J, leaving 11 bases between them. This CDR3 is built from 15 residues. Germline lookup yields CDR1 KGHSH and CDR2 LQKENI. The CDR3 region is CASSPVPGTNYGYTF. Written as DNA, the CDR3 is TGTGCCAGCTCACCGGTACCAGGGACTAACTATGGCTACACCTTC.

This clonotype was detected a few times. The rearrangement uses TRBV29-1 and TRBJ2-5, with a possible D match to TRBD1 (5 bases). Germline assignment: CDR1 SQVTM and CDR2 ANQGSEA. The CDR3 has 13 residues. The ends were cut back, 3 bases at V and 5 bases at J, with 13 bases in the middle. The CDR3 region is CSVDTGSPETQYF. CDR3 bases: TGCAGCGTTGACACAGGTTCACCGGAGACCCAGTACTTC. The full variable domain, with the rest looked up from reference TRBV29-1 and TRBJ2-5, is SAVISQKPSRDICQRGTSLTIQCQVDSQVTMMFWYRQQPGQSLTLIATANQGSEATYESGFVIDKFPISRPNLTFSTLTVSNMSPEDSSIYLCSVDTGSPETQYFGPGTRLLVL.

Note on this clonotype: A read error is possible here, since a much larger clone lies one base away. The chain has TRBV25-1 and TRBJ2-7, with TRBD1 matching 10 bases. Germline V lookup: CDR1 MGHDK, CDR2 SYGVNS. The CDR3 is made up of 15 amino acids. The CDR3 sequence is CASSESRGTGAEQCF. In nucleotides, the CDR3 is TGTGCCAGCAGTGAATCGAGGGGGACAGGGGCCGAGCAGTGCTTC.

This clonotype has only a few counts. This chain links TRBV29-1 with TRBJ1-1, with a possible D match to TRBD1 (5 bases). Germline V lookup: CDR1 SQVTM, CDR2 ANQGSEA. The CDR3 consists of 13 residues. V shed 5 bases and J shed 2 bases, with 12 bases lying between them. CDR3 DNA sequence: TGCAGCGTTACCCAGGGTGGAAACACTGAAGCTTTCTTT. It yields the protein CSVTQGGNTEAFF.

This clonotype was found a few times. The CDR3 nucleotides are TGCGCCAGCAGGGACAGCAACTATGGCTACACCTTC. Protein product: CASRDSNYGYTF. The chain recombines TRBV10-2 with TRBJ1-2, with D perhaps TRBD1 (6 bases). Germline V gene data show CDR1 as WSHSY and CDR2 as SAAADI. V gave up 6 bases and J gave up 2 bases, with 7 bases separating them. The CDR3 contains 12 residues.

The chain employs TRBV12-3 or TRBV12-4 and TRBJ2-2; 7 nucleotides align to TRBD1. The CDR3 loop spans 15 amino acids. The ends lost 6 bases at V and 1 base at J; junction bases unmatched: 5. As DNA, the CDR3 is TGTGCCAGCAGGGGACAGAGCCGGAACACCGGGGAGCTGTTTTTT. Translation gives CASRGQSRNTGELFF.

The V call is TRBV28, the J call TRBJ2-5; D is perhaps TRBD2 (6 bases). Germline loops: CDR1 MDHEN, CDR2 SYDVKM. CDR3 length: 14 residues. V was clipped by 3 bases and J by 0 bases, with 8 bases between them. CDR3 loop: CASSFAGNQETQYF. CDR3 DNA: TGTGCCAGCAGTTTCGCGGGGAACCAAGAGACCCAGTACTTC.

The chain carries TRBV7-2 and TRBJ1-4; 10 nucleotides agree with TRBD1. V was clipped by 5 bases and J by 8 bases; unmatched bases: 5. CDR3 size: 14 residues. Germline values: CDR1 SGHTA, CDR2 FQGNSA. The CDR3 DNA reads as TGTGCCAGCAGCGTAGACAGGGGGCGGGAAAAACTGTTTTTT. Its translation: CASSVDRGREKLFF.

This clonotype was picked up many times. This chain joins TRBV5-6 and TRBJ1-5; no clear D. Germline V lookup: CDR1 SGHDT, CDR2 YYEEEE. The V and J ends lost 5 bases and 3 bases respectively, with 12 bases between them. CDR3 length: 14 residues. As DNA, the CDR3 is TGTGCCAGCAGTCCAGACCCAGACAATCAGCCCCAGCATTTT. Its translation: CASSPDPDNQPQHF.

This clonotype was observed a handful of times. This sequence joins TRBV29-1 and TRBJ2-5; possibly TRBD1 or TRBD2 for D (5 bases each). Trimming left V 6 bases short and J 0 bases short, with 5 bases between. The CDR3 length is 11 residues. CDR1 SQVTM and CDR2 ANQGSEA come from the germline V gene. Here the CDR3 reads CSVGHQETQYF. Here the CDR3 DNA reads TGCAGCGTGGGACACCAAGAGACCCAGTACTTC.

The J gene is TRBJ2-3, the V gene TRBV7-2; 7 bases are shared with TRBD1. Germline V CDR1 and CDR2: SGHTA, FQGNSA. The trim removed 5 bases at V and 6 bases at J, leaving 8 bases unmatched. The CDR3 length is 14 residues. The CDR3 loop reads CASSPHRGGDTQYF. The CDR3 DNA reads as TGTGCCAGCAGCCCCCACAGGGGTGGGGATACGCAGTATTTT.

This clonotype was detected only a few times. The chain combines TRBV4-2 with TRBJ1-1; D is perhaps TRBD1 (6 bases). This CDR3 has 16 amino acids. Trimming took off 0 bases at V and 4 bases at J, with 15 bases between the two ends. The germline V gene encodes CDR1 LGHNA and CDR2 YNFKEQ. Here the CDR3 reads CASSQEGGTGPTEAFF. The CDR3 coding sequence is TGTGCCAGCAGCCAAGAAGGGGGGACGGGCCCCACTGAAGCTTTCTTT.

This clonotype was seen only a few times. V gene TRBV29-1 combines with J gene TRBJ2-7, with D maybe TRBD2 (5 bases). Germline V gene data show CDR1 as SQVTM and CDR2 as ANQGSEA. The CDR3 extends over 12 amino acids. Trimming removed 3 bases at V and 2 bases at J, with 8 bases between. The CDR3 here is CSVDIGAYEQYF. DNA of the CDR3: TGCAGCGTTGACATCGGGGCCTACGAGCAGTACTTC.

This chain uses TRBV15 with TRBJ2-3; 7 nucleotides align to TRBD2. V shed 4 bases and J 2 bases; nucleotides not matched to a gene: 9. CDR1 and CDR2 from the germline V gene are LNHNV and YYDKDF (reference sequence). The CDR3 has 16 amino acids. For the CDR3, the DNA is TGTGCCACCAGCACCCGGACTAGTGGAAACACAGATACGCAGTATTTT. This codes for CATSTRTSGNTDTQYF.

J is TRBJ2-1 and V is TRBV7-2; D might be TRBD2 (6 bases). Germline CDR1 is SGHTA and CDR2 is FQGNSA. The CDR3 totals 12 residues. Trimming cost V 8 bases and J 5 bases, with 10 bases left between them. The CDR3 DNA follows: TGTGCCAGCGCTTGGGGGGACAATGAGCAGTTCTTC. This gives the protein CASAWGDNEQFF.